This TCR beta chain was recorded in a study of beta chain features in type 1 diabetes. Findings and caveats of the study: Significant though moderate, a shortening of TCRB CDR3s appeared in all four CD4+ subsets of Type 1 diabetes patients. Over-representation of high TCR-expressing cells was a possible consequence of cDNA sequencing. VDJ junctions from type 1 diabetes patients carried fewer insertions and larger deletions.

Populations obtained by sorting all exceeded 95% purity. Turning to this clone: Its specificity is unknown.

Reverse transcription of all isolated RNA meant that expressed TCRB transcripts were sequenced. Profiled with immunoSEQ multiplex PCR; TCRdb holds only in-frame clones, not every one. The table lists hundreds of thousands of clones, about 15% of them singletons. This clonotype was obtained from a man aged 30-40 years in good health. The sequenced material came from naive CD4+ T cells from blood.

Here the CDR3 reads CASRNPQRGSPLFF. The CDR3 DNA follows: TGTGCCAGCCGAAACCCTCAGAGGGGTTCCCCCCTGTTTTTT. The chain combines TRBV7-6 with TRBJ1-4, with a possible D match to TRBD1 (5 bases). In germline, CDR1 is SGHVS, CDR2 FNYEAQ. The CDR3 runs 14 residues. V lost 8 bases to trimming and J lost 14 bases, with 24 bases between them.